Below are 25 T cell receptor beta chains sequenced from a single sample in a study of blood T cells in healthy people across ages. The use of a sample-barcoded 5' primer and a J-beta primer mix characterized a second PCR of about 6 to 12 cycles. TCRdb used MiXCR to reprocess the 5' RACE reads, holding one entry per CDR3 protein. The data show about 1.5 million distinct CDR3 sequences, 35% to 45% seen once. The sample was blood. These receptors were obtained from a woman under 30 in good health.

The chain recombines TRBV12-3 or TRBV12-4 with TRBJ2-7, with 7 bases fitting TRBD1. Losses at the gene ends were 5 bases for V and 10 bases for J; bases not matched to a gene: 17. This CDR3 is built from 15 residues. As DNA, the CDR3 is TGTGCCAGCAGTGGTGGACAGGCGGGTTTAGGGGCCCAGTACTTC. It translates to CASSGGQAGLGAQYF.

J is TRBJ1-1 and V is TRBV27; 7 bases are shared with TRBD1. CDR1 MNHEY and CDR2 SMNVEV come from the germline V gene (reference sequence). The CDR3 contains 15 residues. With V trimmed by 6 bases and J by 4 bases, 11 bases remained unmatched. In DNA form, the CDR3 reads TGTGCCAGCAGCCCAGGGGGTTCGCGGGGCACTGAAGCTTTCTTT. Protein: CASSPGGSRGTEAFF.

CDR3 in amino acids: CASRLSRLEEQYF. In DNA, the CDR3 is TGTGCCAGCAGGCTTTCCCGTCTGGAAGAGCAGTACTTC. This chain links TRBV7-2 with TRBJ2-7; no firm D call. Trimming removed 6 bases from V and 7 bases from J, with 16 bases in between. CDR3 length equals 13 residues. Germline V CDR1 and CDR2: SGHTA, FQGNSA.

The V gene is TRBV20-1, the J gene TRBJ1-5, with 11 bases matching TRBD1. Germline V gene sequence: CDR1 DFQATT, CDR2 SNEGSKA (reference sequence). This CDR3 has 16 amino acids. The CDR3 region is CRASDRGHTPNQPQHF. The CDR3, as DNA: TGCAGGGCTTCGGACAGGGGGCACACTCCCAATCAGCCCCAGCATTTT.

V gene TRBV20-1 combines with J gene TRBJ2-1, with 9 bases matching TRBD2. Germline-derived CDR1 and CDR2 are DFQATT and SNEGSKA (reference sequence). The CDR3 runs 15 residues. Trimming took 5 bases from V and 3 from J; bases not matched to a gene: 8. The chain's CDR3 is CSAYSGGRHYNEQFF. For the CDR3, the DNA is TGCAGTGCTTACAGCGGGGGGCGACACTACAATGAGCAGTTCTTC.

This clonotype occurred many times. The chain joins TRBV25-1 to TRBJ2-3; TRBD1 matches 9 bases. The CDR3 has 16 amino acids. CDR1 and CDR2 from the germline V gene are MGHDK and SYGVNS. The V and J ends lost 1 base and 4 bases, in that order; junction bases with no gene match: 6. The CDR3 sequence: CASSESGTGPADTQYF. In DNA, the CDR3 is TGTGCCAGCAGTGAATCAGGGACAGGGCCCGCAGATACGCAGTATTTT.

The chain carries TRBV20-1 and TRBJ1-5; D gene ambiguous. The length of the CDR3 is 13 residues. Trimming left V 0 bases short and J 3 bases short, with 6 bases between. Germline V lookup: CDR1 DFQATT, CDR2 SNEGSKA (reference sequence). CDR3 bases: TGCAGTGCTAGAGAGGCTGACAATCAGCCCCAGCATTTT. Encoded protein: CSAREADNQPQHF.

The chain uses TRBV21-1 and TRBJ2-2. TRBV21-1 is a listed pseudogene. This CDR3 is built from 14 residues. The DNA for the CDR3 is TGTGCCAGCAGCAAAGCGACCAACACCGGGGAGCTGTTTTTT. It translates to CASSKATNTGELFF.

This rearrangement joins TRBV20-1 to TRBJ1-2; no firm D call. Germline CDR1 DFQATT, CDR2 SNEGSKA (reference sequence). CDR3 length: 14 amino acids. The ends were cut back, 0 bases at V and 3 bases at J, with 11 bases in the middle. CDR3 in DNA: TGCAGTGCTAGAGATAGGGAGACGGACTATGGCTACACCTTC. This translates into CSARDRETDYGYTF.

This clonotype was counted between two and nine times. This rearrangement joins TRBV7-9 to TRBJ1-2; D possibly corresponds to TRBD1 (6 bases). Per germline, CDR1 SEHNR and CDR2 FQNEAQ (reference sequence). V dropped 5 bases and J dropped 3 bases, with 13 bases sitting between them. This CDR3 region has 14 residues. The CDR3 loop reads CASSPGQFDYGYTF. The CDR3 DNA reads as TGTGCCAGCAGCCCCGGACAGTTTGACTATGGCTACACCTTC.

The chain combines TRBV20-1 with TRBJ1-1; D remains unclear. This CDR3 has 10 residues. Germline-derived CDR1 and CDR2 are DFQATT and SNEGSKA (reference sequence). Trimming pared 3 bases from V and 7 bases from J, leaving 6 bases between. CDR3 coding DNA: TGCAGTGCTAGGCTCCTTGAAGCTTTCTTT. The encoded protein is CSARLLEAFF.

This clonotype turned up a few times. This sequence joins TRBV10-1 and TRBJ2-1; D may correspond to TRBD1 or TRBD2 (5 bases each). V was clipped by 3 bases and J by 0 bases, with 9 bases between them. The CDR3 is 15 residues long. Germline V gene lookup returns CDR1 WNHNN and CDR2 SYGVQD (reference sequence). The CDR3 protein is CASSDGTSSYNEQFF. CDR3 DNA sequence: TGCGCCAGCAGTGACGGGACGAGCTCCTACAATGAGCAGTTCTTC.

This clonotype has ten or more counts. CDR3 sequence (DNA): TGCAGTGCTTCCGGGACAGGGATCTTCTATGGCTACACCTTC. Its protein is CSASGTGIFYGYTF. V gene TRBV20-1 combines with J gene TRBJ1-2; 9 bases are shared with TRBD1. Germline CDR1 is DFQATT and CDR2 is SNEGSKA (reference sequence). Unmatched junction bases numbered 8, after V lost 5 bases and J lost 4 bases. The CDR3 is 14 amino acids.

The CDR3 protein is CASSLAGLAGETQYF. CDR3 nucleotide sequence: TGTGCCAGCAGCTTAGCGGGACTAGCGGGAGAGACCCAGTACTTC. This chain links TRBV7-2 with TRBJ2-5; TRBD2 agrees at 12 bases. J was trimmed by 4 bases and V by 0 bases; bases with no gene match: 0. The length of the CDR3 is 15 residues. Germline assignment: CDR1 SGHTA and CDR2 FQGNSA.

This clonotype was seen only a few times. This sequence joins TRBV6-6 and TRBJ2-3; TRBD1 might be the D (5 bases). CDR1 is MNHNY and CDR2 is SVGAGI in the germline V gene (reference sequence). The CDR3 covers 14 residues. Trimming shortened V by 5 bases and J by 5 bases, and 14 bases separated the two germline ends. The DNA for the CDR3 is TGTGCCAGCAGTGCCCCCAGGGTTGGAGATACGCAGTATTTT. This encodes CASSAPRVGDTQYF.

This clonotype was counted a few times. In DNA, the CDR3 is TGTGCCACCAGCAGAGACATGACAGGCAAAGAGACCCAGTACTTC. Protein product: CATSRDMTGKETQYF. This chain joins TRBV15 and TRBJ2-5; D is possibly TRBD1 (6 bases). CDR1 is LNHNV and CDR2 is YYDKDF in the germline V gene (reference sequence). V gave up 0 bases and J gave up 3 bases, with 11 bases separating them. The CDR3 contains 15 residues.

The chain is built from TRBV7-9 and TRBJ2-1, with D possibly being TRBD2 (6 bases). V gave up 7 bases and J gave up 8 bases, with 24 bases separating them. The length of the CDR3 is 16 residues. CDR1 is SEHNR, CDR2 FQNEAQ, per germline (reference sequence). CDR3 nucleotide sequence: TGTGCCAGCACGTCTTCCTGGGGACGGGGGAGTCATGAGCAGTTCTTC. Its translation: CASTSSWGRGSHEQFF.

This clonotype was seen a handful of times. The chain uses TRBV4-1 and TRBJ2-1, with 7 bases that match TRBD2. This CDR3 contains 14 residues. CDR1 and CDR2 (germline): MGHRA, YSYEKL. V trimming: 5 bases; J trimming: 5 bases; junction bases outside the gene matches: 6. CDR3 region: CASSSLAVNNEQFF. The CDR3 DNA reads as TGCGCCAGCAGCTCGCTAGCGGTGAACAATGAGCAGTTCTTC.

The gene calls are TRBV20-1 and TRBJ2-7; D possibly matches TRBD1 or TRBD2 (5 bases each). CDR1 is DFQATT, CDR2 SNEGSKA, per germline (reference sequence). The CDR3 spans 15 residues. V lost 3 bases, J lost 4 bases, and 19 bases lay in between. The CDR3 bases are TGCAGTGCTAGTAGCCCGGGGCAGGCCACGTACGAGCAGTACTTC. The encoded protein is CSASSPGQATYEQYF.

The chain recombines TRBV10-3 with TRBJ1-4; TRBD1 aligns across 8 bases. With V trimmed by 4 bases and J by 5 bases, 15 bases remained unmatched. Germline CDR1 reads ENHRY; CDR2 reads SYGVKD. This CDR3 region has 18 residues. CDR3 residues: CAISASGAGGASNEKLFF. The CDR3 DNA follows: TGTGCCATCAGTGCCTCTGGAGCAGGGGGCGCCTCGAATGAAAAACTGTTTTTT.

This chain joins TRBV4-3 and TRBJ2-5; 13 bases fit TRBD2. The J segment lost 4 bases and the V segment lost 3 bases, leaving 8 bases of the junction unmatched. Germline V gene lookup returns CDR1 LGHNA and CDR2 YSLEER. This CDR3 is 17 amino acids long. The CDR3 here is CASSQGTSGTLGETQYF. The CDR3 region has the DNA TGCGCCAGCAGCCAGGGGACTAGCGGGACCCTTGGAGAGACCCAGTACTTC.

The CDR3 DNA sequence: TGCGCCAGCAGCCGACAGGGCCAGAACACTGAAGCTTTCTTT. Encoded protein: CASSRQGQNTEAFF. The gene calls are TRBV4-3 and TRBJ1-1; TRBD1 agrees at 7 bases. The CDR3 runs to 14 residues. Germline trimming cut 4 bases from V and 1 base from J; bases unmatched to any gene: 3. The V gene's germline CDR1 is LGHNA and CDR2 YSLEER.

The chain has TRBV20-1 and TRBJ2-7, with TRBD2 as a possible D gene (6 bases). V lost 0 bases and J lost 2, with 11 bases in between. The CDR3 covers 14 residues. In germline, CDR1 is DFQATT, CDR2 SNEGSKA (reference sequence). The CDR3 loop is CSARDETGAYEQYF. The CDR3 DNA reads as TGCAGTGCTAGAGATGAAACGGGGGCCTACGAGCAGTACTTC.

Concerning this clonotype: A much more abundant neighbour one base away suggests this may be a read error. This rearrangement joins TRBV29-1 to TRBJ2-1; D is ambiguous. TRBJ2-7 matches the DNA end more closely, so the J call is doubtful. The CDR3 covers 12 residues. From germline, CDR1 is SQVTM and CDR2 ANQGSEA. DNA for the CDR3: TGCAGCGTTGAAAGGACGTACAATGAGCAGTACTTC. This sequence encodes CSVERTYNEQYF.

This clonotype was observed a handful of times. The CDR3 DNA reads TGTGCCAGCAGTTCCCACCCCGGGACAGAAATGAACACTGAAGCTTTCTTT. Translated: CASSSHPGTEMNTEAFF. V gene TRBV6-5 combines with J gene TRBJ1-1; 7 bases align to TRBD1. V shed 4 bases and J 0 bases; nucleotides not matched to a gene: 11. The CDR3 covers 17 residues. Germline CDR1 MNHEY, CDR2 SVGAGI.